This record covers a single T cell receptor beta chain. Its antigen is unidentified. Clones were sequenced by immunoSEQ multiplex PCR, and TCRdb holds only the in-frame ones, with some missing. This table holds more than 45,000 clones, more than 25% found once. The record originates from a study of tumour-infiltrating T cells in Burkitt lymphoma. As for the study in general: All epidemiological Burkitt lymphoma subtypes were represented in the cohort. Productive clonality predicted overall and progression-free survival. Study findings and constraints: Several public clonotypes were shared across many Burkitt lymphoma patients.

The V gene's germline CDR1 is MNHNS and CDR2 SASEGT. Trimming pared 8 bases from V and 3 bases from J, leaving 13 bases between. The CDR3 runs 13 residues. This TCR was sampled from a human donor with Burkitt lymphoma. Sequencing used tumor tissue. This chain uses TRBV6-1 with TRBJ1-2, with a weak D call TRBD1 (5 bases). The CDR3 DNA reads as TGTGCCAGCGCGGCGGGGGGGTACTATGGCTACACCTTC. This codes for CASAAGGYYGYTF.